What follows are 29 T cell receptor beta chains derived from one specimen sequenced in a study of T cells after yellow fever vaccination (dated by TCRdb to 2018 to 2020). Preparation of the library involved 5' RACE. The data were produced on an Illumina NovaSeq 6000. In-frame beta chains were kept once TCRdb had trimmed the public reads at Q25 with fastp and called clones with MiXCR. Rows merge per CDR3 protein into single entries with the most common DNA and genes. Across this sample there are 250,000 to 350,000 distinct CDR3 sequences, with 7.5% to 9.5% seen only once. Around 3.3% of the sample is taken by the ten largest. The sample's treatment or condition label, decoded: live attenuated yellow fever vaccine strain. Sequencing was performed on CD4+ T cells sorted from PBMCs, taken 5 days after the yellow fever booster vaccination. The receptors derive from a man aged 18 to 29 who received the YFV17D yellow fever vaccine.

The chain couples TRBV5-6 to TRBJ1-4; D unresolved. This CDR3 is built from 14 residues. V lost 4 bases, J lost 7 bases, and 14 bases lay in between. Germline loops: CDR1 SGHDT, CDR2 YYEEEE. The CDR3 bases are TGTGCCAGCAGCCCCTACACGGGGAGTGAAAAACTGTTTTTT. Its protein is CASSPYTGSEKLFF.

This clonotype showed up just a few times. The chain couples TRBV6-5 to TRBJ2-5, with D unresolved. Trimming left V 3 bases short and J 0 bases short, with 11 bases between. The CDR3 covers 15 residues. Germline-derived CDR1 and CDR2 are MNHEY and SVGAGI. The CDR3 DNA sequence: TGTGCCAGCAGTTATGGAGTCCAGTACCAAGAGACCCAGTACTTC. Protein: CASSYGVQYQETQYF.

CDR3 sequence: CASSSDYREVVYGYTF. The DNA for the CDR3 is TGTGCCAGCAGTTCTGATTACAGGGAAGTGGTCTATGGCTACACCTTC. This rearrangement joins TRBV6-5 to TRBJ1-2; TRBD1 might be the D (6 bases). CDR3 length: 16 amino acids. The V gene's germline CDR1 is MNHEY and CDR2 SVGAGI. The V end lost 4 bases, the J end lost 4 bases, and 19 bases lay between the germline ends.

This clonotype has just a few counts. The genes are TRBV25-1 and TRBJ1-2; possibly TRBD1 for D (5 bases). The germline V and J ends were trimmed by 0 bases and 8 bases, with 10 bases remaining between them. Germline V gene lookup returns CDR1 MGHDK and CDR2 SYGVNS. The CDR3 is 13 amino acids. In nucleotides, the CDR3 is TGTGCCAGCAGTGAATACGGGGGAGTCGGCTACACCTTC. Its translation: CASSEYGGVGYTF.

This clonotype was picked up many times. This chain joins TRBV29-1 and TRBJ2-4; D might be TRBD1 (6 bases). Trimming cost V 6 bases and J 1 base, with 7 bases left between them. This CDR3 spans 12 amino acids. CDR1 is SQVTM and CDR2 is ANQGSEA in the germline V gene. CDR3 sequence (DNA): TGCAGCGTCGGACAGGCCAAAAACATTCAGTACTTC. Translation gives CSVGQAKNIQYF.

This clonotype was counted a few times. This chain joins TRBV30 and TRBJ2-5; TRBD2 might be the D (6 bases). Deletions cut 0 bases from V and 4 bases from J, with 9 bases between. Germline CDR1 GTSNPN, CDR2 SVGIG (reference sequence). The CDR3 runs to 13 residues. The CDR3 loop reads CAWSVEAGETQYF. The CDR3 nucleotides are TGTGCCTGGAGTGTAGAAGCGGGAGAGACCCAGTACTTC.

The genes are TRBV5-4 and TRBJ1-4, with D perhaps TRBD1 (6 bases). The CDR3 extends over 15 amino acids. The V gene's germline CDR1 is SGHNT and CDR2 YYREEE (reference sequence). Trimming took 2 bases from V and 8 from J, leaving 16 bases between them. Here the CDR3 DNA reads TGTGCCAGCAGCTTCATTACAGGGACGGGAGAAAAACTGTTTTTT. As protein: CASSFITGTGEKLFF. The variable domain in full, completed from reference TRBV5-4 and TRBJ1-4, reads ETGVTQSPTHLIKTRGQQVTLRCSSQSGHNTVSWYQQALGQGPQFIFQYYREEENGRGNFPPRFSGLQFPNYSSELNVNALELDDSALYLCASSFITGTGEKLFFGSGTQLSVL.

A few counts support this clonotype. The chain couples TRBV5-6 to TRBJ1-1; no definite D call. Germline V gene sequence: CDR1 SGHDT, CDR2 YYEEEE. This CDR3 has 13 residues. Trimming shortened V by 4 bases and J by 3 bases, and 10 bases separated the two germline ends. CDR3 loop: CASSGVRYTEAFF. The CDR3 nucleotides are TGTGCCAGCAGCGGGGTCCGTTACACTGAAGCTTTCTTT.

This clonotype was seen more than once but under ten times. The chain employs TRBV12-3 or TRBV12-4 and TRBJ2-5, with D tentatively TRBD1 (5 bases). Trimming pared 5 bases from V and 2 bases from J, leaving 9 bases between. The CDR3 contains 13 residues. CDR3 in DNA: TGTGCCAGCAGTGGACATTTTCAAGAGACCCAGTACTTC. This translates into CASSGHFQETQYF.

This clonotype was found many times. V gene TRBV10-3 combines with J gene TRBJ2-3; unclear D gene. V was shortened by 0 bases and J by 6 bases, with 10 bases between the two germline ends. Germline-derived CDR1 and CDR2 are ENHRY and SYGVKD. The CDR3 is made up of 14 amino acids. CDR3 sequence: CAISESGDHDTQYF. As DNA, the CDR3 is TGTGCCATCAGTGAGTCTGGGGATCACGATACGCAGTATTTT.

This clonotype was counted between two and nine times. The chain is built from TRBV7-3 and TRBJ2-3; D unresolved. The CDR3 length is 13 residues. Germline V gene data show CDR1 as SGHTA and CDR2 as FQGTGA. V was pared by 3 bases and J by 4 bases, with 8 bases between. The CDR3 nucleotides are TGTGCCAGCAGCTTCTCTGAGGCAGATACGCAGTATTTT. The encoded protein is CASSFSEADTQYF.

The CDR3 region has the DNA TGTGCCACCTCCAGACTTCTCGTAGGGGAGCTGTTTTTT. It specifies CATSRLLVGELFF. The chain is built from TRBV25-1 and TRBJ2-2, with unresolved D. Germline V lookup: CDR1 MGHDK, CDR2 SYGVNS. The CDR3 has 13 amino acids. V shed 10 bases and J shed 8 bases, with 17 bases lying between them.

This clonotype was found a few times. CDR3 coding DNA: TGCGCCAGCAGCTTGGGCGTCGCCTCTGGAAACACCATATATTTT. Translated: CASSLGVASGNTIYF. V is TRBV5-1 and J is TRBJ1-3; D not certain. Germline V CDR1 and CDR2: SGHRS, YFSETQ. The CDR3 consists of 15 residues. V was pared by 0 bases and J by 0 bases, with 7 bases between.

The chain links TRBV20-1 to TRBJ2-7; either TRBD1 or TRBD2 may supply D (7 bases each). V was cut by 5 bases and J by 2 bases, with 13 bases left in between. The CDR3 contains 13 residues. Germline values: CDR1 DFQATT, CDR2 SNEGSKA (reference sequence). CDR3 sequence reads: CSAPGGVPYEQYF. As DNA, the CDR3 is TGCAGTGCTCCAGGGGGGGTCCCCTACGAGCAGTACTTC.

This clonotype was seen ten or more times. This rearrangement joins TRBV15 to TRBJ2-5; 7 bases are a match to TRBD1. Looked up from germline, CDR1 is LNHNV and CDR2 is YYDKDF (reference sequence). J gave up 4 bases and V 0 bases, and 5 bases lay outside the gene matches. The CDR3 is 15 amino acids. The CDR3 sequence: CATSREDRVRETQYF. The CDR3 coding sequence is TGTGCCACCAGCAGAGAAGACAGGGTTCGAGAGACCCAGTACTTC.

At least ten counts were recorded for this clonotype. This chain's CDR3 is CASSLRDRGPNEQFF. The CDR3 coding sequence is TGTGCCAGCAGTTTACGGGACAGGGGACCCAATGAGCAGTTCTTC. The V call is TRBV27, the J call TRBJ2-1; 10 bases fit TRBD1. Germline CDR1 and CDR2: MNHEY and SMNVEV (reference sequence). The length of the CDR3 is 15 residues. V was clipped by 2 bases and J by 6 bases; unmatched bases: 4.

The chain's CDR3 is CSARSGTSGTYEQYF. CDR3 in DNA: TGCAGTGCTCGTAGCGGGACTAGCGGAACCTACGAGCAGTACTTC. The chain has TRBV20-1 and TRBJ2-7; 11 bases match TRBD2. The germline CDR1 and CDR2 sequences are DFQATT and SNEGSKA (reference sequence). J gave up 2 bases and V 5 bases, and 8 bases lay outside the gene matches. The CDR3 contains 15 residues.

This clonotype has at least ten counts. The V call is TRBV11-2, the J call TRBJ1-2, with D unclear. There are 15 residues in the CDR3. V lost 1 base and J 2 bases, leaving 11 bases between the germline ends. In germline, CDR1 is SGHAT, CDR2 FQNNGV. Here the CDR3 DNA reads TGTGCCAGCAGCTTAGCTGTGCACAGAAACTATGGCTACACCTTC. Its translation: CASSLAVHRNYGYTF.

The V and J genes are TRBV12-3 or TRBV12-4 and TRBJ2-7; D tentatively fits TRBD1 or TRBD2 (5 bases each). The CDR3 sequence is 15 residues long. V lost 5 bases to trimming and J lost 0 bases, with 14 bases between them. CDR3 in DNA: TGTGCCAGCAGTATAGGGGTCCGGGGCTCCTACGAGCAGTACTTC. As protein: CASSIGVRGSYEQYF.

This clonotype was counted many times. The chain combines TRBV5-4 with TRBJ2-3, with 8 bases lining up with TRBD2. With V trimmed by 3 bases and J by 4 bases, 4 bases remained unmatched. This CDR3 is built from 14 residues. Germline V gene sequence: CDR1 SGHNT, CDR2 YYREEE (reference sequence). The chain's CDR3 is CASSSRGGADTQYF. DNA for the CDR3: TGTGCCAGCAGCTCCCGGGGGGGGGCAGATACGCAGTATTTT.

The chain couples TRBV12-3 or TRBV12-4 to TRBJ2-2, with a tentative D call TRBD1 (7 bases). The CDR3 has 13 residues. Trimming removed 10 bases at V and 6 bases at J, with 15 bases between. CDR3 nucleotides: TGTGCCACCCCTACCAGGGGGGCCGGGGAGCTGTTTTTT. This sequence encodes CATPTRGAGELFF.

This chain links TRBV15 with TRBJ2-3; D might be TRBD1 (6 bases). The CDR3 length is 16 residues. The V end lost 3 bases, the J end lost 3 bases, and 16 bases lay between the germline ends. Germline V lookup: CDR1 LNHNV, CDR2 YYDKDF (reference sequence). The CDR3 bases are TGTGCCACCAGCAGGCTCCAGGGGTTGGAGACAGATACGCAGTATTTT. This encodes CATSRLQGLETDTQYF.

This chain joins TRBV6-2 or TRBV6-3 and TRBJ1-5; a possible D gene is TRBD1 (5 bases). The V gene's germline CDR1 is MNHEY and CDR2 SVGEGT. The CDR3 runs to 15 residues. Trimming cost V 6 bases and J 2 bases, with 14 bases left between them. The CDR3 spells CASSQGHRGNQPQHF. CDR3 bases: TGTGCCAGCAGCCAGGGTCATAGGGGCAATCAGCCCCAGCATTTT.

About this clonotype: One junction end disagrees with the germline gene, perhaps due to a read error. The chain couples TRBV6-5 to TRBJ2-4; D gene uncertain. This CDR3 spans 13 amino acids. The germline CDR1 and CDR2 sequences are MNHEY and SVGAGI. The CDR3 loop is CASRYSSENIQYF. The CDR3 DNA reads TGTGCCAGCAGATACTCAAGCGAGAACATTCAGTACTTC.

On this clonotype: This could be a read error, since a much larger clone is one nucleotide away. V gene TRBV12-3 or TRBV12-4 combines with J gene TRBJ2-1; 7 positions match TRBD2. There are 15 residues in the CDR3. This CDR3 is CAGSLQLAENNEQFF. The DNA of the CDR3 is TGTGCCGGCAGTCTCCAGCTAGCGGAGAACAATGAGCAGTTCTTC.

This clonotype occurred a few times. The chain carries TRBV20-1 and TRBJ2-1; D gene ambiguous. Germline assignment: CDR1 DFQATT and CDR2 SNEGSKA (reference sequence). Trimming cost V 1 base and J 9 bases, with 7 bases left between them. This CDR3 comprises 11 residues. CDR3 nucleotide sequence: TGCAGTGCTAGAGGGGGTCGTGAGCAGTTCTTC. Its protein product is CSARGGREQFF.

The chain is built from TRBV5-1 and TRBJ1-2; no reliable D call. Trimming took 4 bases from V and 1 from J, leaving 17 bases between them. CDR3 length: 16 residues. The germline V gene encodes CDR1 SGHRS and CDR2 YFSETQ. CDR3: CASSPDGEGGNYGYTF. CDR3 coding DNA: TGCGCCAGCAGCCCCGACGGGGAGGGTGGTAACTATGGCTACACCTTC.

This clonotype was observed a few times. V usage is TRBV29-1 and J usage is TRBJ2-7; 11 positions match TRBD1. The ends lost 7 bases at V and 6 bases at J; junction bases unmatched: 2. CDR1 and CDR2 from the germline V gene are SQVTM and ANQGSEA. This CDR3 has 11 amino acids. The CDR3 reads CSAGTGGEQYF. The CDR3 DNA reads TGCAGCGCGGGGACAGGGGGCGAGCAGTACTTC.

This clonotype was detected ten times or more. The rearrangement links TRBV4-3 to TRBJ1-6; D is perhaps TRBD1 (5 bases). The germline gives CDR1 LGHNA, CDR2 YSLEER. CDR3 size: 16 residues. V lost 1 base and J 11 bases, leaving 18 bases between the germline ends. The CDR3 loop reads CASSQVQGSIRPPLHF. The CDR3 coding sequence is TGCGCCAGCAGCCAAGTTCAGGGATCGATTAGACCACCCCTCCACTTT.